This T cell receptor beta chain was captured by sequencing in a study of blood T cell repertoires in COVID-19. Study information: The United States, Italy and Spain provided the acute and convalescent COVID-19 samples. Nucleic acid was either cDNA or gDNA, and it came from T cells, B-cell-depleted T cells, or PBMCs.

Allocation to cohorts depended on clinical history reported by the participants. In the original analysis: Reference gene primer amplification yielded estimated nucleated cell counts. The data were produced by immunoSEQ multiplex PCR, yet TCRdb's version contains in-frame clones alone and is incomplete. D and trimming were read from the DNA, whereas the V and J calls and clone size are those reported in that table. The sample comprises about 180,000 clones, 86% of which are singletons, and roughly 8.7% rests with the top ten. The sample comprised PBMCs or T cells enriched from blood (not recorded which). This receptor was taken from a woman between 25 and 40 years old who had recovered from COVID-19.

CDR3 in amino acids: CASSQALETQYF. The DNA of the CDR3 is TGTGCCAGCAGCCAAGCGTTAGAGACCCAGTACTTC. J is TRBJ2-5 and V is TRBV3-1 (or the pseudogene TRBV3-2); no firm D call. The CDR3 is 12 residues long. V was cut by 1 base and J by 4 bases, with 4 bases left in between. Germline V gene data show CDR1 as LGHDT and CDR2 as YNNKEL (reference sequence).